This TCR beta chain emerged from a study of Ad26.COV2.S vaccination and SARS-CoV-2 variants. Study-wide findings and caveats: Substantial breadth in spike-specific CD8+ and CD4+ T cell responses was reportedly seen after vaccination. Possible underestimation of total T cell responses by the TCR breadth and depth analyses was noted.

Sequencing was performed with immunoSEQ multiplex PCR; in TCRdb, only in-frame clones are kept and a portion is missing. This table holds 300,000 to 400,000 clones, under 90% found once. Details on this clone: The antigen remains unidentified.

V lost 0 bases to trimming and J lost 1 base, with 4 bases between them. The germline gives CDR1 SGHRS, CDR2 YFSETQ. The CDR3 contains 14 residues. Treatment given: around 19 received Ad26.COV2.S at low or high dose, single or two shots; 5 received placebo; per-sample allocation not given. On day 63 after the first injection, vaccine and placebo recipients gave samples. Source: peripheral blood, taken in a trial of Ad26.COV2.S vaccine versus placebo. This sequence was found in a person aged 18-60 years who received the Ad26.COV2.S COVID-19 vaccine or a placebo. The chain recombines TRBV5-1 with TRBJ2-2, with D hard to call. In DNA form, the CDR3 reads TGCGCCAGCAGCTTGGGGAGGAACACCGGGGAGCTGTTTTTT. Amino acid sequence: CASSLGRNTGELFF. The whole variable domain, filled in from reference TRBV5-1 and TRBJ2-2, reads KAGVTQTPRYLIKTRGQQVTLSCSPISGHRSVSWYQQTPGQGLQFLFEYFSETQRNKGNFPGRFSGRQFSNSRSEMNVSTLELGDSALYLCASSLGRNTGELFFGEGSRLTVL.